The rows below give T cell receptor beta chains drawn from one sample of a study of blood T cells in healthy people across ages. TCRdb fed the 5' RACE reads into MiXCR, producing one record per CDR3 protein. The sample contains about 1,500,000 distinct CDR3 sequences, roughly 28% of which appear only once. Material: blood. The receptors derive from a woman under 40 in good health. CDR3s include the opening cysteine and the closing phenylalanine or tryptophan. D genes are given only for firm matches. Not every row has a clone size; where given, it reads once, few, many or a size class.

size,length,D,V,J,CDR3,DNA
-,16,-,TRBV6-6,TRBJ2-3,CASSYSRGPRTDTQYF,TGTGCCAGCAGTTACTCGCGAGGGCCTCGCACAGATACGCAGTATTTT
many,15,-,TRBV10-3,TRBJ1-5,CAISASGAKDQPQHF,TGTGCCATCAGTGCCTCGGGGGCGAAGGATCAGCCCCAGCATTTT
-,11,-,TRBV6-2/TRBV6-3,TRBJ2-2,CASNEVGELFF,TGTGCCAGCAACGAAGTCGGGGAGCTGTTTTTT
-,14,-,TRBV11-2,TRBJ1-4,CASRTPDGHEKLFF,TGTGCCAGCAGGACACCCGACGGGCATGAAAAACTGTTTTTT
-,14,-,TRBV2,TRBJ1-5,CASTQGQGDQPQHF,TGTGCCAGCACTCAGGGGCAAGGTGATCAGCCCCAGCATTTT
-,14,-,TRBV20-1,TRBJ1-2,CSARDFTGNYGYTF,TGCAGTGCTAGGGATTTCACAGGGAACTATGGCTACACCTTC
-,14,-,TRBV6-5,TRBJ2-7,CASSYGVGAYEQYF,TGTGCCAGCAGTTACGGAGTGGGGGCCTACGAGCAGTACTTC
many,13,TRBD2,TRBV4-3,TRBJ2-7,CASSQELAGEQYF,TGCGCCAGCAGCCAAGAATTAGCGGGAGAGCAGTACTTC
many,15,TRBD2,TRBV30,TRBJ2-5,CAWSVPSGAKETQYF,TGTGCCTGGAGTGTTCCTAGCGGGGCAAAAGAGACCCAGTACTTC
few,13,-,TRBV18,TRBJ2-4,CASSPPLRNIQYF,TGTGCCAGCTCACCACCCCTGAGGAACATTCAGTACTTC
many,16,TRBD2,TRBV5-1,TRBJ2-3,CASSSITSGSADTQYF,TGCGCCAGCAGCTCCATCACTAGCGGGAGCGCAGATACGCAGTATTTT
many,15,TRBD1,TRBV18,TRBJ1-5,CASSPPGTGNQPQHF,TGTGCCAGCAGCCCACCGGGGACAGGGAATCAGCCCCAGCATTTT
-,13,-,TRBV5-1,TRBJ2-1,CASKADSYNEQFF,TGCGCCAGCAAGGCCGACTCCTACAATGAGCAGTTCTTC
few,15,-,TRBV9,TRBJ2-5,CASSTQLGRTETQYF,TGTGCCAGCAGCACCCAGTTGGGGCGTACCGAGACCCAGTACTTC
many,13,-,TRBV29-1,TRBJ2-3,CSFRADLTDTQYF,TGCAGCTTTAGAGCGGACCTCACAGATACGCAGTATTTT
few,15,TRBD2,TRBV27,TRBJ2-3,CASSRAGVGTDTQYF,TGTGCCAGCAGTCGAGCGGGAGTAGGGACAGATACGCAGTATTTT
few,15,-,TRBV29-1,TRBJ2-7,CSVGGLASDSYEQYF,TGCAGCGTTGGAGGGCTGGCTAGCGATTCCTACGAGCAGTACTTC
-,14,-,TRBV10-3,TRBJ1-1,CAIRERGANTEAFF,TGTGCCATCAGGGAGCGAGGGGCGAACACTGAAGCTTTCTTT
many,16,-,TRBV7-6,TRBJ2-7,CASSPEGVVQSYEQYF,TGTGCCAGCAGCCCCGAAGGGGTGGTCCAGTCCTACGAGCAGTACTTC
-,13,-,TRBV6-6,TRBJ1-2,CASSLGQSEGYTF,TGTGCCAGCAGCCTCGGACAGTCTGAGGGCTACACCTTC
-,13,-,TRBV3-1,TRBJ2-1,CASSQGVIDEQFF,TGTGCCAGCAGCCAAGGAGTTATCGATGAGCAGTTCTTC
few,15,TRBD1,TRBV5-1,TRBJ2-1,CASNLLVQGADEQFF,TGCGCCAGCAACTTGTTAGTACAGGGGGCGGATGAGCAGTTCTTC
few,14,-,TRBV6-2/TRBV6-3,TRBJ2-3,CASNPRGSPDTQYF,TGTGCCAGCAACCCCCGCGGATCCCCAGATACGCAGTATTTT
-,14,-,TRBV12-3/TRBV12-4,TRBJ1-2,CASNVGSTNYGYTF,TGTGCCAGCAACGTAGGCAGTACTAACTATGGCTACACCTTC
-,14,-,TRBV2,TRBJ1-3,CASSRSGPGNTIYF,TGTGCCAGCAGCCGCAGCGGCCCTGGAAACACCATATATTTT
-,18,-,TRBV6-5,TRBJ2-3,CASSYSSFQVSSTDTQYF,TGCGCCAGCAGTTACTCGAGTTTTCAGGTATCTAGCACAGATACGCAGTATTTT
-,14,-,TRBV5-1,TRBJ1-4,CASSLETVREKLFF,TGCGCCAGCAGCTTGGAGACAGTCCGAGAAAAACTGTTTTTT